The 23 T cell receptor beta chains in this list originate from one sample, sequenced in a study of T cell responses to AZD1222 COVID-19 vaccine (dated by TCRdb to the early 2020s). The library came from the immunoSEQ multiplex PCR assay. TCRdb carries this immuneACCESS record with in-frame sequences only. Its versions omit some clonotypes, under half of them owing to an unresolved V gene in the studies checked, with the rest unexplained. Counted in this sample were fewer than 150,000 clones; about nine tenths of them appeared once. The ten largest clones add up to roughly 1.7% of the sample. What this sample's time point label stands for: about 28 days (+/-7) after the second vaccine dose. The specimen comprised peripheral blood, sampled 28 days after the second AZD1222 dose. The receptors stem from an adult who received the AZD1222 COVID-19 vaccine.

The V and J genes are TRBV2 and TRBJ2-1; D possibly corresponds to TRBD2 (5 bases). This CDR3 spans 16 amino acids. Trimming removed 1 base from V and 3 bases from J, with 13 bases in between. Germline CDR1 is SNHLY and CDR2 is FYNNEI. CDR3 in amino acids: CASSEGPVAGYNEQFF. CDR3 coding DNA: TGTGCCAGCAGTGAAGGCCCAGTCGCGGGCTACAATGAGCAGTTCTTC.

The chain is built from TRBV27 and TRBJ1-2; D is ambiguous. The V end lost 2 bases, the J end lost 2 bases, and 6 bases lay between the germline ends. In germline, CDR1 is MNHEY, CDR2 SMNVEV (reference sequence). This CDR3 is built from 13 residues. Here the CDR3 reads CASSLGRNYGYTF. The CDR3 DNA sequence: TGTGCCAGCAGTTTAGGCAGAAACTATGGCTACACCTTC.

The chain recombines TRBV11-2 with TRBJ2-5, with a weak D call TRBD1 (5 bases). CDR1 and CDR2 (germline): SGHAT, FQNNGV. V shed 3 bases and J shed 4 bases, with 9 bases lying between them. The CDR3 contains 13 residues. CDR3 bases: TGTGCCAGCAGCTTCGGGCAGGGAGAGACCCAGTACTTC. As protein: CASSFGQGETQYF.

The chain recombines TRBV10-2 with TRBJ2-3; D is perhaps TRBD1 or TRBD2 (5 bases each). Per the germline V gene, CDR1 is WSHSY and CDR2 is SAAADI. Trimming took off 6 bases at V and 1 base at J, with 14 bases between the two ends. The CDR3 is 15 residues long. The CDR3, as DNA: TGCGCCAGCAGCGCGATCGTGGGGGGCACAGATACGCAGTATTTT. Amino acids: CASSAIVGGTDTQYF.

The chain joins TRBV5-1 to TRBJ1-6; 7 nucleotides agree with TRBD1. The CDR3 sequence is 15 residues long. CDR1 SGHRS and CDR2 YFSETQ come from the germline V gene. The V gene end was trimmed by 3 bases and the J gene end by 7 bases; junction bases not matched to a gene: 7. CDR3 loop: CASSSTGTGNSPLHF. The CDR3 bases are TGCGCCAGCAGCTCGACAGGGACGGGGAATTCACCCCTCCACTTT.

The sample holds a few counts of this clone. The chain recombines TRBV10-3 with TRBJ1-1, with D possibly matching TRBD1 (5 bases). V lost 7 bases and J lost 1, with 10 bases in between. This CDR3 spans 13 amino acids. CDR1 is ENHRY, CDR2 SYGVKD, per germline. CDR3 DNA sequence: TGTGCCATCACTTCGGGGACGAACACTGAAGCTTTCTTT. Its protein is CAITSGTNTEAFF.

V is TRBV7-9 and J is TRBJ2-1; a weak D match, TRBD1 (6 bases). The germline gives CDR1 SEHNR, CDR2 FQNEAQ (reference sequence). The CDR3 is made up of 14 amino acids. V lost 7 bases, J lost 7 bases, and 17 bases lay in between. The CDR3 nucleotides read TGTGCCAGCACCCCTAGACAGGATGGGAATGAGCAGTTCTTC. Its translation is CASTPRQDGNEQFF. Full variable domain (rest looked up from reference TRBV7-9 and TRBJ2-1): DTGVSQNPRHKITKRGQNVTFRCDPISEHNRLYWYRQTLGQGPEFLTYFQNEAQLEKSRLLSDRFSAERPKGSFSTLEIQRTEQGDSAMYLCASTPRQDGNEQFFGPGTRLTVL.

This chain links TRBV27 with TRBJ1-1; D unclear. The germline gives CDR1 MNHEY, CDR2 SMNVEV (reference sequence). There are 14 residues in the CDR3. The V gene lost 2 bases and the J gene lost 3 bases, with 10 bases spanning the gap. The CDR3: CASSLMAPHTEAFF. CDR3 bases: TGTGCCAGCAGTTTAATGGCCCCTCACACTGAAGCTTTCTTT.

The rearrangement links TRBV30 to TRBJ1-6; TRBD1 is a possible D gene (6 bases). Trimming pared 5 bases from V and 7 bases from J, leaving 12 bases between. This CDR3 has 13 amino acids. The germline CDR1 and CDR2 sequences are GTSNPN and SVGIG (reference sequence). The CDR3 nucleotides read TGTGCCTGGCTCCGAGGGGGGAATTCACCCCTCCACTTT. Translated: CAWLRGGNSPLHF.

The CDR3 DNA is TGTGCCAGCAGCTCCACACGGACGGTTCGGTACGAGCAGTACGTC. It is translated as CASSSTRTVRYEQYV. The gene calls are TRBV6-6 and TRBJ2-7; D is undetermined. Looked up from germline, CDR1 is MNHNY and CDR2 is SVGAGI (reference sequence). V dropped 6 bases and J dropped 4 bases, with 19 bases sitting between them. This CDR3 has 15 residues.

The chain has TRBV28 and TRBJ1-5, with no clear D. V lost 6 bases to trimming and J lost 1 base, with 13 bases between them. The CDR3 totals 15 residues. Germline V CDR1 and CDR2: MDHEN, SYDVKM. The CDR3 is CASSYGSLSNQPQHF. CDR3 nucleotides: TGTGCCAGCAGCTACGGAAGCCTGAGCAATCAGCCCCAGCATTTT.

This clone appeared a few times. This chain uses TRBV7-9 with TRBJ2-1; weak D call: TRBD2 (6 bases). With 5 bases removed from V and 9 bases from J, the gap between germline ends came to 17 bases. This CDR3 has 14 residues. Per germline, CDR1 SEHNR and CDR2 FQNEAQ (reference sequence). The CDR3 region has the DNA TGTGCCAGCAGCCATAACGGGAGAGGTGGTGAGCAGTTCTTC. Its translation is CASSHNGRGGEQFF.

This chain joins TRBV30 and TRBJ1-6, with D perhaps matching TRBD1 (6 bases). This CDR3 region has 15 residues. Germline CDR1 and CDR2: GTSNPN and SVGIG (reference sequence). Trimming took 0 bases from V and 9 from J, leaving 15 bases between them. CDR3 DNA sequence: TGTGCCTGGAGTGTAGGACAGCGACCCATTTCACCCCTCCACTTT. Protein: CAWSVGQRPISPLHF.

In its sample, this clone was seen a few times. This chain joins TRBV13 and TRBJ2-2, with 8 bases fitting TRBD2. The CDR3 is made up of 17 amino acids. Germline V lookup: CDR1 PRHDT, CDR2 FYEKMQ (reference sequence). V gave up 5 bases and J gave up 3 bases; unmatched junction bases: 11. The CDR3 here is CASSPGGLARDTGELFF. The CDR3 region has the DNA TGTGCCAGCAGCCCGGGGGGGCTAGCTCGGGACACCGGGGAGCTGTTTTTT.

The chain recombines TRBV6-5 with TRBJ1-6, with D hard to call. V was shortened by 8 bases and J by 10 bases, with 15 bases between the two germline ends. Looked up from germline, CDR1 is MNHEY and CDR2 is SVGAGI. The CDR3 is 13 amino acids. In DNA, the CDR3 is TGTGCCAGCGGAGCGAAGAAGACATCACCCCTCCACTTT. This sequence encodes CASGAKKTSPLHF.

This rearrangement joins TRBV3-1 (or the pseudogene TRBV3-2) to TRBJ2-7; the D is unclear. The CDR3 length is 13 residues. Germline V gene sequence: CDR1 LGHDT, CDR2 YNNKEL (reference sequence). V lost 0 bases, J lost 6 bases, and 9 bases lay in between. CDR3 coding DNA: TGTGCCAGCAGCCAAGACAGGCTCGGCGAGCAGTACTTC. The encoded protein is CASSQDRLGEQYF.

The rearrangement uses TRBV11-2 and TRBJ2-1; D might be TRBD2 (6 bases). V was clipped by 6 bases and J by 0 bases, with 12 bases between them. CDR1 and CDR2 (germline): SGHAT, FQNNGV. There are 15 residues in the CDR3. DNA for the CDR3: TGTGCCAGCAGACTGGGGGGAAGCTCCTACAATGAGCAGTTCTTC. It specifies CASRLGGSSYNEQFF.

The chain combines TRBV18 with TRBJ2-1; D remains unclear. This CDR3 is built from 13 residues. V lost 0 bases to trimming and J lost 6 bases, with 6 bases between them. Germline V gives CDR1 KGHSH, CDR2 LQKENI. CDR3 DNA sequence: TGTGCCAGCTCACCACCGGCCAGCAATGAGCAGTTCTTC. It translates to CASSPPASNEQFF.

V and J are TRBV10-1 and TRBJ1-6; perhaps TRBD1 as D (5 bases). Trimming removed 4 bases at V and 7 bases at J, with 8 bases between. Germline CDR1 WNHNN, CDR2 SYGVQD (reference sequence). The CDR3 runs 13 residues. The CDR3 spells CASSVTENSPLHF. DNA for the CDR3: TGCGCCAGCAGTGTGACAGAAAATTCACCCCTCCACTTT.

The genes are TRBV6-2 or TRBV6-3 and TRBJ1-2, with 7 bases aligning to TRBD1. CDR3 length: 15 amino acids. Germline CDR1 and CDR2: MNHEY and SVGEGT. With V trimmed by 4 bases and J by 0 bases, 5 bases remained unmatched. CDR3 sequence: CASSSGTAANYGYTF. CDR3 nucleotide sequence: TGTGCCAGCAGTTCCGGGACAGCCGCTAACTATGGCTACACCTTC.

This clone turned up a few times. V and J are TRBV30 and TRBJ1-1, with a possible D match to TRBD1 (5 bases). The germline V and J ends were trimmed by 0 bases and 4 bases, with 12 bases remaining between them. Germline V CDR1 and CDR2: GTSNPN, SVGIG (reference sequence). CDR3 length: 14 amino acids. CDR3 protein: CAWSVSGMSTEAFF. CDR3 in DNA: TGTGCCTGGAGTGTATCAGGGATGAGCACTGAAGCTTTCTTT. The variable domain in full, completed from reference TRBV30 and TRBJ1-1, reads SQTIHQWPATLVQPVGSPLSLECTVEGTSNPNLYWYRQAAGRGLQLLFYSVGIGQISSEVPQNLSASRPQDRQFILSSKKLLLSDSGFYLCAWSVSGMSTEAFFGQGTRLTVV.

V gene TRBV6-5 combines with J gene TRBJ2-7, with D perhaps matching TRBD1 (5 bases). Per germline, CDR1 MNHEY and CDR2 SVGAGI. This CDR3 region has 15 residues. Between the trimmed V and J ends, which lost 5 bases and 6 bases, there was a span of 20 bases. This chain's CDR3 is CASSRFRQGGGEQYF. The CDR3 DNA sequence: TGTGCCAGCAGTCGCTTCAGGCAGGGTGGTGGCGAGCAGTACTTC.

This clone was seen a few times. This chain connects TRBV5-1 to TRBJ2-1, with 7 nucleotides matching TRBD1. J was trimmed by 8 bases and V by 4 bases; bases with no gene match: 9. This CDR3 has 14 residues. CDR1 and CDR2 (germline): SGHRS, YFSETQ. The CDR3 DNA sequence: TGCGCCAGCAGCCAACGACAGGGACATGATGAGCAGTTCTTC. Protein sequence: CASSQRQGHDEQFF.